This T cell receptor (beta chain) comes out of a study of control samples from healthy donors and cancer patients. This clone appeared a single time. Germline assignment: CDR1 SNHLY and CDR2 FYNNEI. This CDR3 contains 16 residues. The germline V and J ends were trimmed by 3 bases and 0 bases, with 9 bases remaining between them. Method: immunoSEQ multiplex PCR; TCRdb's copy keeps in-frame clones and lacks some. The table has about 22,000 clones, around 83% seen once. The TCR originated in a man aged 60 to 75 with head and neck cancer. The chain is built from TRBV2 and TRBJ1-6; perhaps TRBD1 as D (5 bases). Sequencing was done on a sample of PBMCs. The CDR3 region has the DNA TGTGCCAGCAGTGAGGGACGGAGCTCCTATAATTCACCCCTCCACTTT. Its translation is CASSEGRSSYNSPLHF.